The 27 T cell receptor beta chains below all came from one sample that was sequenced in a study of blood T cell repertoires in COVID-19. The repertoire was sequenced with immunoSEQ multiplex PCR; TCRdb's copy has only in-frame clones and lacks some. The sample contains about 110,000 clones, 87% of which appear only once. Input material: peripheral blood. The source is a human donor in a cohort sampled during active COVID-19.

The chain carries TRBV3-1 (or the pseudogene TRBV3-2) and TRBJ2-7, with D tentatively TRBD1 (5 bases). The V and J ends lost 0 bases and 2 bases respectively, with 20 bases between them. This CDR3 comprises 18 residues. Germline V gene sequence: CDR1 LGHDT, CDR2 YNNKEL (reference sequence). The CDR3 bases are TGTGCCAGCAGCCAAGAGTCGTCCCGACAGATCCATGCCTACGAGCAGTACTTC. Translation gives CASSQESSRQIHAYEQYF.

The chain is built from TRBV4-3 and TRBJ1-5; D call uncertain. The CDR3 totals 15 residues. V dropped 0 bases and J dropped 4 bases, with 10 bases sitting between them. The germline V gene has CDR1 LGHNA and CDR2 YSLEER. In DNA form, the CDR3 reads TGCGCCAGCAGCCAAGATAACGGCGGAAATCAGCCCCAGCATTTT. Translating gives CASSQDNGGNQPQHF.

J is TRBJ2-1 and V is TRBV7-2; D not resolved. The V gene's germline CDR1 is SGHTA and CDR2 FQGNSA. With 1 base removed from V and 0 bases from J, the gap between germline ends came to 7 bases. There are 15 residues in the CDR3. CDR3 amino acids: CASSLVLSSYNEQFF. As DNA, the CDR3 is TGTGCCAGCAGCTTAGTTCTGAGCTCCTACAATGAGCAGTTCTTC. The full variable domain, completed using reference TRBV7-2 and TRBJ2-1, is GAGVSQSPSNKVTEKGKDVELRCDPISGHTALYWYRQSLGQGLEFLIYFQGNSAPDKSGLPSDRFSAERTGGSVSTLTIQRTQQEDSAVYLCASSLVLSSYNEQFFGPGTRLTVL.

The rearrangement uses TRBV28 and TRBJ1-2; 7 bases are shared with TRBD1. Germline CDR1 is MDHEN and CDR2 is SYDVKM. There are 14 residues in the CDR3. V was pared by 2 bases and J by 8 bases, with 8 bases of the junction left unmatched. The CDR3 sequence: CASSLTRGLGGYTF. CDR3 nucleotide sequence: TGTGCCAGCAGTTTAACAAGGGGGCTAGGGGGCTACACCTTC.

The chain uses TRBV25-1 and TRBJ1-2; no reliable D call. This CDR3 has 14 amino acids. V was cut by 2 bases and J by 4 bases, with 11 bases left in between. Germline V gene sequence: CDR1 MGHDK, CDR2 SYGVNS. CDR3 DNA: TGTGCCAGCAGTGAAGGGAGCTGGGCCTATGGCTACACCTTC. This sequence encodes CASSEGSWAYGYTF.

The rearrangement uses TRBV20-1 and TRBJ2-1; 9 bases agree with TRBD1. The ends lost 3 bases at V and 4 bases at J; junction bases unmatched: 4. The CDR3 contains 14 residues. Germline V lookup: CDR1 DFQATT, CDR2 SNEGSKA (reference sequence). CDR3 bases: TGCAGTGCTAGTGAGGGACAGGGATACAATGAGCAGTTCTTC. It translates to CSASEGQGYNEQFF.

The CDR3 spells CASRGPQETQYF. The CDR3 region has the DNA TGTGCCAGCAGGGGGCCCCAAGAGACCCAGTACTTC. The chain links TRBV28 to TRBJ2-5, with D maybe TRBD1 (5 bases). V was trimmed by 6 bases and J by 1 base, leaving 6 bases between them. This CDR3 contains 12 residues. Germline V gene sequence: CDR1 MDHEN, CDR2 SYDVKM.

This clone occurred many times. The V call is TRBV6-1, the J call TRBJ2-1; maybe TRBD1 (5 bases). CDR1 is MNHNS, CDR2 SASEGT, per germline. The CDR3 length is 13 residues. The V and J ends lost 3 bases and 15 bases respectively, with 18 bases between them. The CDR3: CASSEGFRDRLFF. Here the CDR3 DNA reads TGTGCCAGCAGTGAGGGATTCAGGGATCGGCTGTTCTTC.

The chain is built from TRBV11-2 and TRBJ2-7; D unclear. Germline lookup yields CDR1 SGHAT and CDR2 FQNNGV. V lost 4 bases and J 6 bases, leaving 25 bases between the germline ends. This CDR3 has 17 amino acids. CDR3 sequence (DNA): TGTGCCAGCAGCTCCCCACCCCCACAGACCCGCCGTGGCGAGCAGTACTTC. Residues: CASSSPPPQTRRGEQYF.

The chain carries TRBV6-2 or TRBV6-3 and TRBJ1-5; D is perhaps TRBD1 (5 bases). In germline, CDR1 is MNHEY, CDR2 SVGEGT. This CDR3 is built from 15 residues. Between the trimmed V and J ends, which lost 3 bases and 2 bases, there was a span of 11 bases. The CDR3 DNA reads TGTGCCAGCAGTTATTCGGGAGGGGGCAATCAGCCCCAGCATTTT. This encodes CASSYSGGGNQPQHF.

The chain links TRBV3-1 (or the pseudogene TRBV3-2) to TRBJ1-6; D is unresolved. Trimming shortened V by 3 bases and J by 7 bases, and 13 bases separated the two germline ends. Germline V gene data show CDR1 as LGHDT and CDR2 as YNNKEL (reference sequence). The CDR3 runs to 15 residues. CDR3 in DNA: TGTGCCAGCAGCCAGGGAGACGGGTGGAATTCACCCCTCCACTTT. Amino acid sequence: CASSQGDGWNSPLHF.

This chain links TRBV7-9 with TRBJ2-1; 9 positions agree with TRBD2. With 5 bases clipped from V and 8 bases from J, the junction kept 19 bases outside the gene matches. Germline assignment: CDR1 SEHNR and CDR2 FQNEAQ (reference sequence). The CDR3 sequence is 18 residues long. CDR3 sequence (DNA): TGTGCCAGCAGCCACAGGGGTAGTAGCGGGAGAGAACTGGATGAGCAGTTCTTC. Amino acids: CASSHRGSSGRELDEQFF.

This clone was picked up one time. The chain carries TRBV5-5 and TRBJ1-4, with unresolved D. V lost 2 bases and J 4 bases, leaving 6 bases between the germline ends. This CDR3 contains 13 residues. CDR1 and CDR2 (germline): SGHKS, YYEKEE (reference sequence). In DNA form, the CDR3 reads TGTGCCAGCAGCTTAGTCAGTAATGAAAAACTGTTTTTT. Translating gives CASSLVSNEKLFF. Full variable domain (outside the CDR3, taken from reference TRBV5-5 and TRBJ1-4): DAGVTQSPTHLIKTRGQQVTLRCSPISGHKSVSWYQQVLGQGPQFIFQYYEKEERGRGNFPDRFSARQFPNYSSELNVNALLLGDSALYLCASSLVSNEKLFFGSGTQLSVL.

This clone was detected a few times. The chain combines TRBV19 with TRBJ2-3; 9 bases align to TRBD2. The CDR3 contains 15 residues. Looked up from germline, CDR1 is LNHDA and CDR2 is SQIVND (reference sequence). V was pared by 5 bases and J by 3 bases, with 6 bases of the junction left unmatched. The CDR3 DNA reads TGTGCCAGTAGTCCTAGCGGGGATTCTACAGATACGCAGTATTTT. It translates to CASSPSGDSTDTQYF.

The V call is TRBV10-3, the J call TRBJ2-7; D is unresolved. The CDR3 spans 10 residues. From germline, CDR1 is ENHRY and CDR2 SYGVKD. Trimming removed 8 bases from V and 2 bases from J, with 4 bases in between. CDR3 sequence reads: CAIATYEQYF. Here the CDR3 DNA reads TGTGCCATCGCTACCTACGAGCAGTACTTC.

The chain joins TRBV28 to TRBJ1-1; D is unresolved. This CDR3 region has 13 residues. V gave up 7 bases and J gave up 4 bases, with 13 bases separating them. CDR1 and CDR2 from the germline V gene are MDHEN and SYDVKM. The CDR3 nucleotides read TGTGCCAGCACCGCCGAGGAGGGCACTGAAGCTTTCTTT. Amino acid sequence: CASTAEEGTEAFF.

The table lists this clone with a count of one. CDR3 amino acids: CASIQTGVGELFF. DNA of the CDR3: TGTGCCAGTATCCAGACAGGGGTCGGGGAGCTGTTTTTT. The chain employs TRBV19 and TRBJ2-2; TRBD1 matches at 8 bases. The length of the CDR3 is 13 residues. Germline trimming cut 7 bases from V and 7 bases from J; bases unmatched to any gene: 5. The germline V gene encodes CDR1 LNHDA and CDR2 SQIVND (reference sequence).

The V and J genes are TRBV28 and TRBJ1-2; D may be TRBD1 (5 bases). In germline, CDR1 is MDHEN, CDR2 SYDVKM. The CDR3 covers 14 residues. V lost 5 bases to trimming and J lost 0 bases, with 10 bases between them. The DNA of the CDR3 is TGTGCCAGCAGTCTCAGGGCAGCTAACTATGGCTACACCTTC. Residues: CASSLRAANYGYTF.

This clone was observed a handful of times. The rearrangement joins TRBV5-1 to TRBJ2-2; a possible D gene is TRBD1 (6 bases). Trimming removed 7 bases from V and 4 bases from J, with 17 bases in between. The CDR3 sequence is 15 residues long. Looked up from germline, CDR1 is SGHRS and CDR2 is YFSETQ. Here the CDR3 reads CASEKTGWGTGELFF. As DNA, the CDR3 is TGCGCCAGCGAGAAAACAGGGTGGGGCACCGGGGAGCTGTTTTTT.

This clone was seen only once. The chain couples TRBV7-9 to TRBJ2-5; 8 nucleotides align to TRBD2. Germline loops: CDR1 SEHNR, CDR2 FQNEAQ (reference sequence). The CDR3 spans 12 residues. With 1 base clipped from V and 13 bases from J, the junction kept 5 bases outside the gene matches. CDR3 amino acids: CASSLDPAGGYF. The CDR3 DNA is TGTGCCAGCAGCTTAGACCCGGCGGGAGGGTACTTC.

The CDR3 is CASSVGTAPSEQYF. The CDR3 DNA follows: TGTGCCAGTAGTGTTGGGACAGCCCCTTCCGAGCAGTACTTC. The chain employs TRBV19 and TRBJ2-7; TRBD1 matches at 7 bases. The CDR3 spans 14 residues. The J segment lost 6 bases and the V segment lost 5 bases, leaving 10 bases of the junction unmatched. Germline-derived CDR1 and CDR2 are LNHDA and SQIVND (reference sequence).

The gene calls are TRBV5-4 and TRBJ2-3; 14 bases agree with TRBD2. The CDR3 extends over 16 amino acids. Losses at the gene ends were 4 bases for V and 5 bases for J; bases not matched to a gene: 6. CDR1 is SGHNT, CDR2 YYREEE, per germline (reference sequence). CDR3 amino acids: CASSRGLAGDLDTQYF. The CDR3 DNA reads as TGTGCCAGCAGCCGGGGACTAGCGGGAGACTTAGATACGCAGTATTTT.

V and J are TRBV6-5 and TRBJ2-3; tentative D call: TRBD2 (5 bases). V lost 8 bases to trimming and J lost 1 base, with 16 bases between them. Germline V gene lookup returns CDR1 MNHEY and CDR2 SVGAGI. CDR3 length: 15 amino acids. CDR3 sequence (DNA): TGTGCCAGCCGTACCAGCGGCGTTGGCACAGATACGCAGTATTTT. Protein product: CASRTSGVGTDTQYF.

The rearrangement joins TRBV6-5 to TRBJ1-2; a weak D match, TRBD1 (5 bases). Trimming removed 5 bases at V and 7 bases at J, with 14 bases between. The CDR3 covers 13 residues. Germline loops: CDR1 MNHEY, CDR2 SVGAGI. The DNA for the CDR3 is TGTGCCAGCAGTCTCCAAGGGGTTACTGGCTACACCTTC. Protein: CASSLQGVTGYTF.

This clone was observed a few times. The rearrangement joins TRBV3-1 (or the pseudogene TRBV3-2) to TRBJ2-3; TRBD2 aligns across 9 bases. Trimming at V came to 4 bases and at J to 2 bases, leaving 7 bases not matched to a gene. This CDR3 spans 16 amino acids. Germline CDR1 is LGHDT and CDR2 is YNNKEL (reference sequence). The CDR3 DNA is TGTGCCAGCAGCCCAGTAGCGGGAGCGCCCACAGATACGCAGTATTTT. Amino acids: CASSPVAGAPTDTQYF.

This CDR3 reads CASSPYQGGSTGELFF. CDR3 nucleotides: TGTGCCAGCTCACCTTACCAGGGCGGCTCCACCGGGGAGCTGTTTTTT. The chain combines TRBV18 with TRBJ2-2, with a tentative D call TRBD1 (5 bases). Germline CDR1 is KGHSH and CDR2 is LQKENI. The CDR3 loop spans 16 amino acids. Trimming left V 3 bases short and J 4 bases short, with 15 bases between.

By share, this clone ranks as medium-sized (0.01 to 0.1%). This chain uses TRBV28 with TRBJ2-1; 11 bases align to TRBD2. The J segment lost 7 bases and the V segment lost 7 bases, leaving 9 bases of the junction unmatched. There are 15 residues in the CDR3. Germline values: CDR1 MDHEN, CDR2 SYDVKM. CDR3 sequence (DNA): TGTGCCAGCAACAACCTAGCGGGAGGATGGAATGAGCAGTTCTTC. This sequence encodes CASNNLAGGWNEQFF.